The clone carrying this T cell receptor beta chain was observed once. Its specificity is unknown. The junction differs from germline at one of its ends, possibly a read error. Amplification targeted TCR beta CDR3 regions from RNA transcripts. The primer set for the first-round RT-PCR of the TCR CDR3 was HTBI. TCRdb itself ran the multiplex PCR reads through MiXCR, one entry per CDR3 protein. The sample comprises around 600,000 distinct CDR3 sequences, 11% to 15% of which are singletons, and over 6% rests with the top ten. The data stem from a study of T cells in Graves' hyperthyroidism and ophthalmopathy. Looking at the study overall: Peripheral blood sampling occurred at initial diagnosis, before any treatment.

The germline V gene has CDR1 MNHEY and CDR2 SMNVEV (reference sequence). The CDR3 loop spans 15 amino acids. The study included ophthalmopathy patients with Clinical Activity Score at least 3, NOSPECS grade at least 4 and duration under 3 months. Fresh 10 ml peripheral blood yielded PBMCs. The study, taken as a whole, reports: A model of 13 V-J pairs discriminated ophthalmopathy from stable hyperthyroidism.

The specimen was blood. This sequence was found in a woman younger than 30 with Graves' ophthalmopathy. The J gene is TRBJ2-5, the V gene TRBV27, with 7 bases aligning to TRBD2. CDR3 sequence reads: CASRSFGGGREAQYF. The CDR3 coding sequence is TGTGCCAGCAGATCCTTCGGGGGAGGGAGAGAGGCCCAGTACTTC.